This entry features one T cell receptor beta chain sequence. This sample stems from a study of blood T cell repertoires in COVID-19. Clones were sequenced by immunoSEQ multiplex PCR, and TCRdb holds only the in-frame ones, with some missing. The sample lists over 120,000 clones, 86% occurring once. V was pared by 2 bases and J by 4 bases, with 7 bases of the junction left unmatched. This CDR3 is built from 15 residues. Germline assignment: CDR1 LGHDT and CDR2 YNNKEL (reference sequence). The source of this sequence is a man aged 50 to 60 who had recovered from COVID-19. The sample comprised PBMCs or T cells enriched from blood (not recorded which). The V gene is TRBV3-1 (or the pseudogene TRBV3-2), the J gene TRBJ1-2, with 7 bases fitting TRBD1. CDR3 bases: TGTGCCAGCAGCCAACAACCAAAGGGGGCCTATGGCTACACCTTC. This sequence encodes CASSQQPKGAYGYTF.